These 8 T cell receptor beta chains came from one sample sequenced in a study of CD8 T cells in ankylosing spondylitis. MiXCR was run by TCRdb on the 5' RACE reads, yielding one entry per CDR3 protein. Among about 90,000 distinct CDR3 sequences, under 30% were seen once, and the ten largest hold less than 60%. Material: blood, either unsorted or a sorted T cell fraction (not recorded which). Receptors were obtained from a male donor with ankylosing spondylitis or in good health (not recorded which).

In this sample, this clonotype turned up a few times. V usage is TRBV10-3 and J usage is TRBJ1-5; 10 bases line up with TRBD1. CDR3 size: 14 residues. The V gene's germline CDR1 is ENHRY and CDR2 SYGVKD. Trimming removed 6 bases from V and 4 bases from J; junction bases left unmatched: 3. CDR3 sequence reads: CAIRGTGANQPQHF. The CDR3 region has the DNA TGTGCCATCAGAGGGACAGGGGCTAATCAGCCCCAGCATTTT.

This clonotype was seen only once. The chain has TRBV5-1 and TRBJ2-3; 11 nucleotides align to TRBD2. With V trimmed by 5 bases and J by 5 bases, 7 bases remained unmatched. CDR3 length: 15 residues. Germline values: CDR1 SGHRS, CDR2 YFSETQ. The DNA for the CDR3 is TGCGCCAGCAGTAATAGCGGGAGGGCCGGAGATACGCAGTATTTT. Its translation: CASSNSGRAGDTQYF.

This chain joins TRBV2 and TRBJ2-1; TRBD2 might be the D (6 bases). Trimming removed 6 bases at V and 2 bases at J, with 14 bases between. Per the germline V gene, CDR1 is SNHLY and CDR2 is FYNNEI. The CDR3 loop spans 15 amino acids. The CDR3: CASSGVAGTYNEQFF. The CDR3 DNA is TGTGCCAGCAGCGGGGTGGCGGGGACCTACAATGAGCAGTTCTTC.

V and J are TRBV10-2 and TRBJ2-1; 12 bases are shared with TRBD2. The CDR3 is 16 amino acids. J gave up 5 bases and V 6 bases, and 8 bases lay outside the gene matches. Germline V gene data show CDR1 as WSHSY and CDR2 as SAAADI. CDR3 sequence (DNA): TGCGCCAGCAGACGGACTAGCGGGGACCTCGACAATGAGCAGTTCTTC. Amino acids: CASRRTSGDLDNEQFF.

In its sample, this clonotype was seen a few times. This rearrangement joins TRBV11-3 to TRBJ2-5; D ambiguous. Germline V gene sequence: CDR1 SGHNT, CDR2 YENEEA. The CDR3 spans 12 residues. V lost 4 bases to trimming and J lost 5 bases, with 8 bases between them. This CDR3 reads CASSSGAETQYF. CDR3 nucleotide sequence: TGTGCCAGCAGCTCTGGTGCGGAGACCCAGTACTTC.

The chain carries TRBV10-3 and TRBJ1-5, with D possibly TRBD1 on 6 matching bases. V dropped 4 bases and J dropped 0 bases, with 16 bases sitting between them. The CDR3 totals 17 residues. Germline lookup yields CDR1 ENHRY and CDR2 SYGVKD. The CDR3 loop is CAISGWGSGVSNQPQHF. The CDR3 DNA is TGTGCCATCAGTGGTTGGGGGTCAGGGGTTAGCAATCAGCCCCAGCATTTT.

This clonotype was counted only a few times. The chain is built from TRBV11-3 and TRBJ1-1; perhaps TRBD1 as D (5 bases). Deletions cut 5 bases from V and 1 base from J, with 8 bases between. Germline V gene data show CDR1 as SGHNT and CDR2 as YENEEA. The CDR3 extends over 13 amino acids. CDR3 residues: CASSTDRNTEAFF. CDR3 sequence (DNA): TGTGCCAGCAGCACTGACAGGAACACTGAAGCTTTCTTT.

This clonotype appeared many times. This sequence joins TRBV20-1 and TRBJ2-1; TRBD2 matches at 9 bases. Trimming cost V 2 bases and J 7 bases; bases outside gene matches: 18. This CDR3 is built from 18 residues. Looked up from germline, CDR1 is DFQATT and CDR2 is SNEGSKA (reference sequence). CDR3 coding DNA: TGCAGTGCTAGAAAATTGTGGGTAGCGGGAGCCACTGGGAATGAGCAGTTCTTC. This translates into CSARKLWVAGATGNEQFF.